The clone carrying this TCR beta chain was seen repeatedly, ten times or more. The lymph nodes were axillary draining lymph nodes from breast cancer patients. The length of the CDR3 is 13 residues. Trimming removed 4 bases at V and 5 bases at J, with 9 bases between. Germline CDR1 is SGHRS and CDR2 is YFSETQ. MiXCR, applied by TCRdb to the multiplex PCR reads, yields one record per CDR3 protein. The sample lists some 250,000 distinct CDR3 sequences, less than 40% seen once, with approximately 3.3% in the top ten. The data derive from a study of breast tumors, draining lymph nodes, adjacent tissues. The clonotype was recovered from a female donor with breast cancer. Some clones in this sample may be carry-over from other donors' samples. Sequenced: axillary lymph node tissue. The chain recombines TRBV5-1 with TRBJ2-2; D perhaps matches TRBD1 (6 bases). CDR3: CASSIGQTGELFF. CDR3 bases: TGCGCCAGCAGCATCGGACAGACCGGGGAGCTGTTTTTT.